This TCR beta chain was captured in a study of cytomegalovirus exposure and HLA in healthy donors. As for this clone: The target antigen is unknown.

Whole-study results and caveats: Testing in vitro showed a few CMV-associated chains specific for CMV antigens.

Primers: 60 Vbeta forward and 13 Jbeta reverse. TCRdb's copy holds only in-frame clones and misses some; the assay was immunoSEQ multiplex PCR. The data contain tens of thousands of clones, around 73% of them seen just once; the ten biggest clones take up 5.4%. The germline CDR1 and CDR2 sequences are SGHTS and YDEGEE. The CDR3 spans 14 residues. Trimming pared 1 base from V and 4 bases from J, leaving 11 bases between. The origin of this receptor is a man aged 50-60 years in good health and CMV-seronegative. Sequencing was carried out using PBMCs. The J gene is TRBJ1-2, the V gene TRBV5-8; no clear D gene. The CDR3 sequence: CASSLHSKSYGYTF. CDR3 nucleotides: TGTGCCAGCAGCTTGCACAGCAAGAGCTATGGCTACACCTTC. Looking up the rest from reference TRBV5-8 and TRBJ1-2 gives the full variable domain: EAGVTQSPTHLIKTRGQQATLRCSPISGHTSVYWYQQALGLGLQFLLWYDEGEERNRGNFPPRFSGRQFPNYSSELNVNALELEDSALYLCASSLHSKSYGYTFGSGTRLTVV.